This T cell receptor (beta chain) came from a study of T-cell reconstitution after alpha-beta-depleted transplantation in children. This clonotype occurred many times. Preparation of the TCRbeta library involved a method that used unique molecular identifiers. TCRdb re-derived calls from the PCR reads in MiXCR, one entry per CDR3 protein. The table lists some 200,000 distinct CDR3 sequences, less than 8% of them singletons. Unmatched junction bases numbered 5, after V lost 0 bases and J lost 3 bases. This CDR3 is built from 15 residues. Germline CDR1 DFQATT, CDR2 SNEGSKA (reference sequence). This clonotype originated in a human donor who donated a stem cell graft to a child with Wiskott-Aldrich syndrome. The specimen comprised PBMCs from the stem cell graft donor, sampled from the stem cell graft. The rearrangement links TRBV20-1 to TRBJ2-3, with 8 bases matching TRBD1. The DNA of the CDR3 is TGCAGTGCTAGAGACAGGGGGCGAGGAACAGATACGCAGTATTTT. Encoded protein: CSARDRGRGTDTQYF.